Listed below are T cell receptor beta chains from one sample, sequenced in a study of shared clonotypes between healthy human individuals. Libraries were prepared by immunoSEQ multiplex PCR; TCRdb keeps only in-frame clonotypes and omits some of them. This sample has around 440,000 clones, with around 77% found just once. Material for sequencing was PBMCs. The receptors originated from a woman aged 40 to 50 in good health. Some clones in this sample may be carry-over from other donors' samples. The conserved cysteine and the conserved F or W are not part of the CDR3 here. Clone size is given for some rows only: seen once, a few or many times, or a class if the clone is expanded.

v_gene	abundance	j_gene	CDR3aa
TRBV7-3	-	TRBJ2-7	ASSLAGGSQEQY
TRBV7-2	-	TRBJ1-1	ASSVTTGIEAF
TRBV9	-	TRBJ2-6	ASSVLASGANVLT
TRBV15	-	TRBJ1-5	ATRTENQPQH
TRBV4-1	-	TRBJ1-4	ASSHSPQRSEPLNEKLF
TRBV6-5	few	TRBJ1-4	ASSYSGATNEKLF
TRBV5-1	few	TRBJ1-1	ASSFGAGGQGSEAF
TRBV11-1	-	TRBJ1-5	ASSPGTNQPQH
TRBV5-1	-	TRBJ1-2	ASSVQLLDGYT
TRBV27	-	TRBJ1-5	ASSFRPGEAQPQH
TRBV15	-	TRBJ2-1	ATSGSRVNEQF
TRBV29-1	-	TRBJ2-7	SVQRGQGGYEQY
TRBV12-5	-	TRBJ2-1	ASGLVRGGSEAEQF
TRBV6-5	-	TRBJ1-1	ASSAPGSAAF
TRBV27	-	TRBJ1-1	ASSFYGTLTEAF
TRBV18	-	TRBJ2-7	ASSPRLTDEQY
TRBV10-3	-	TRBJ2-2	AISDGLRGTGELF
TRBV16	-	TRBJ1-1	ASSQLRGLTEAF
TRBV19	-	TRBJ2-4	ASSFDRGSKNIQY
TRBV30	once	TRBJ1-1	AWTRGGGGTEAF
TRBV2	few	TRBJ1-5	ASNQGGNQPQH
TRBV21-1	-	TRBJ1-1	ASSRRTGTGGTEAF
TRBV5-1	many	TRBJ1-4	ASSSSGGVGEKLF
TRBV19	-	TRBJ2-7	ASSMRRSSYEQY
TRBV28	-	TRBJ2-5	ASSRLAGVETQY
TRBV6-5	many	TRBJ1-2	ASSYSDKNYGYT
TRBV4-1	-	TRBJ2-2	ASSQVSPPSGELF
TRBV6-1	-	TRBJ2-7	ASSEWGQPTYEQY
TRBV28	-	TRBJ1-5	ATTRSQVSNQPQH